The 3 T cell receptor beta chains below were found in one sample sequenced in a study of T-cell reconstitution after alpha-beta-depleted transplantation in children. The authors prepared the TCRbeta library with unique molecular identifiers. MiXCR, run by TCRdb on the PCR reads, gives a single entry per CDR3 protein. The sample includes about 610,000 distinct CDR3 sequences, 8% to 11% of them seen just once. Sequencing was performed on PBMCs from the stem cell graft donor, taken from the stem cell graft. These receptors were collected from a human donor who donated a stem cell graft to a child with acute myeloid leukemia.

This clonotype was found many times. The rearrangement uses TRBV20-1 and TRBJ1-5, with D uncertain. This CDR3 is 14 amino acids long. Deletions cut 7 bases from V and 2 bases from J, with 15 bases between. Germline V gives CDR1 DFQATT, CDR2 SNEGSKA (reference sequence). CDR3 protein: CSVGGMEGNQPQHF. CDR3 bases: TGCAGTGTGGGAGGGATGGAGGGCAATCAGCCCCAGCATTTT.

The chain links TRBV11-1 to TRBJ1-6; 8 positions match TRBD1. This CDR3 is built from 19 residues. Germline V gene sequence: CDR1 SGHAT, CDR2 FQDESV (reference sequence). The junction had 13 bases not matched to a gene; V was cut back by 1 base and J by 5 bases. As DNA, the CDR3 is TGTGCCAGCAGCTTAGGGTCCGACAGGGGCTTCGGAGATAATTCACCCCTCCACTTT. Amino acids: CASSLGSDRGFGDNSPLHF.

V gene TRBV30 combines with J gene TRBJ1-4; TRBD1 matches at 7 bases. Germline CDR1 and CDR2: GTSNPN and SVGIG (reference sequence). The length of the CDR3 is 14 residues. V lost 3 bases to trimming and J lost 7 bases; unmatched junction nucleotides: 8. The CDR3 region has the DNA TGTGCCTGGAGACTGGGGACAGACTCTGAAAAACTGTTTTTT. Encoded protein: CAWRLGTDSEKLFF.